The rows below give T cell receptor beta chains drawn from one sample of a study of response to subunit inactivated influenza vaccine. TCRdb re-called the RT-PCR reads through MiXCR, storing one row per CDR3 protein. The sample shows about 780,000 distinct CDR3 sequences, around a sixth of them seen only once. This specimen consisted of PBMCs from blood, obtained about 5 days after vaccination. All receptors derive from a man aged 50-59 years who received an inactivated influenza vaccine. The CDR3 runs from the conserved cysteine through the conserved F or W. A D gene is named only where the DNA matches it firmly. Size is stated for part of the rows, as once, few or many counts, or as a class when the clone is expanded.

clone_size: .
d_call: TRBD1
j_call: TRBJ2-7
cdr3_length: 15
v_call: TRBV7-9
cdr3_aa: CASTWGTGGKGEQYF
cdr3_nt: TGTGCCAGCACCTGGGGGACAGGGGGTAAGGGCGAGCAGTACTTC

clone_size: .
d_call: .
j_call: TRBJ2-1
cdr3_length: 16
v_call: TRBV10-2
cdr3_aa: CASSESRGSSYNEQFF
cdr3_nt: TGCGCCAGCAGTGAGTCAAGGGGGAGCTCCTACAATGAGCAGTTCTTC

clone_size: few
d_call: .
j_call: TRBJ2-3
cdr3_length: 12
v_call: TRBV20-1
cdr3_aa: CSARDFRDTQYF
cdr3_nt: TGCAGTGCTAGAGATTTCCGGGATACGCAGTATTTT

clone_size: few
d_call: TRBD2
j_call: TRBJ2-1
cdr3_length: 15
v_call: TRBV5-6
cdr3_aa: CASSLVSGSANEQFF
cdr3_nt: TGTGCCAGCAGCTTGGTCAGCGGGAGTGCCAATGAGCAGTTCTTC

clone_size: few
d_call: TRBD2
j_call: TRBJ2-1
cdr3_length: 16
v_call: TRBV27
cdr3_aa: CASSLQASGRAGEQFF
cdr3_nt: TGTGCCAGCAGTTTACAAGCTAGCGGGAGGGCCGGTGAGCAGTTCTTC

clone_size: .
d_call: TRBD1
j_call: TRBJ2-1
cdr3_length: 13
v_call: TRBV6-1
cdr3_aa: CASSSGQSMEQFF
cdr3_nt: TGTGCCAGCAGCTCGGGACAGTCTATGGAGCAGTTCTTC

clone_size: few
d_call: .
j_call: TRBJ1-6
cdr3_length: 15
v_call: TRBV20-1
cdr3_aa: CSARPESSYNSPLHF
cdr3_nt: TGCAGTGCTAGACCCGAGAGCTCCTATAATTCACCCCTCCACTTT

clone_size: few
d_call: .
j_call: TRBJ2-7
cdr3_length: 13
v_call: TRBV15
cdr3_aa: CATSRSPVDEQYF
cdr3_nt: TGTGCCACCAGCAGATCCCCGGTGGACGAGCAGTACTTC

clone_size: few
d_call: .
j_call: TRBJ2-7
cdr3_length: 13
v_call: TRBV5-1
cdr3_aa: CASSLLESGEQYF
cdr3_nt: TGCGCCAGCAGCTTGTTAGAAAGTGGGGAGCAGTACTTC

clone_size: many
d_call: .
j_call: TRBJ2-3
cdr3_length: 14
v_call: TRBV12-3/TRBV12-4
cdr3_aa: CASSPAASTDTQYF
cdr3_nt: TGTGCCAGCAGTCCAGCGGCTAGCACAGATACGCAGTATTTT

clone_size: .
d_call: .
j_call: TRBJ1-6
cdr3_length: 14
v_call: TRBV20-1
cdr3_aa: CSAPRDPGASPLHF
cdr3_nt: TGCAGTGCTCCACGGGACCCGGGGGCTTCACCCCTCCACTTT

clone_size: many
d_call: TRBD1
j_call: TRBJ2-7
cdr3_length: 14
v_call: TRBV5-1
cdr3_aa: CASSFRDRGHEQYF
cdr3_nt: TGCGCCAGCAGCTTCCGGGACAGGGGCCACGAGCAGTACTTC

clone_size: .
d_call: TRBD1
j_call: TRBJ2-6
cdr3_length: 15
v_call: TRBV28
cdr3_aa: CASSSSGQGANVLTF
cdr3_nt: TGTGCCAGCAGTTCGTCGGGACAGGGGGCCAACGTCCTGACTTTC

clone_size: few
d_call: .
j_call: TRBJ1-4
cdr3_length: 15
v_call: TRBV7-2
cdr3_aa: CASSLSGGLHEKLFF
cdr3_nt: TGTGCCAGCAGCTTATCCGGGGGGCTGCATGAAAAACTGTTTTTT

clone_size: .
d_call: TRBD1
j_call: TRBJ2-1
cdr3_length: 16
v_call: TRBV12-3/TRBV12-4
cdr3_aa: CASRLKTGGPYNEQFF
cdr3_nt: TGTGCCAGCAGATTAAAGACAGGGGGCCCTTACAATGAGCAGTTCTTC

clone_size: few
d_call: .
j_call: TRBJ1-1
cdr3_length: 15
v_call: TRBV7-2
cdr3_aa: CASSLALGVNTEAFF
cdr3_nt: TGTGCCAGCAGCTTAGCTTTGGGGGTGAACACTGAAGCTTTCTTT

clone_size: many
d_call: TRBD2
j_call: TRBJ2-1
cdr3_length: 15
v_call: TRBV7-2
cdr3_aa: CASSLTSGRYNEQFF
cdr3_nt: TGTGCCAGCAGCTTGACTAGCGGGAGGTACAATGAGCAGTTCTTC

clone_size: few
d_call: .
j_call: TRBJ2-5
cdr3_length: 12
v_call: TRBV6-2/TRBV6-3
cdr3_aa: CASSSGARTQYF
cdr3_nt: TGTGCCAGCAGCTCCGGGGCCCGGACCCAGTACTTC

clone_size: few
d_call: TRBD2
j_call: TRBJ2-5
cdr3_length: 18
v_call: TRBV20-1
cdr3_aa: CSARALAGGPPRGETQYF
cdr3_nt: TGCAGTGCTAGAGCCCTAGCGGGGGGCCCCCCTCGGGGAGAGACCCAGTACTTC

clone_size: once
d_call: TRBD2
j_call: TRBJ2-1
cdr3_length: 15
v_call: TRBV5-1
cdr3_aa: CASSTSGRAADEQFF
cdr3_nt: TGCGCCAGCAGCACTAGCGGGAGGGCGGCGGATGAGCAGTTCTTC

clone_size: .
d_call: TRBD2
j_call: TRBJ2-1
cdr3_length: 17
v_call: TRBV29-1
cdr3_aa: CSVRTSPQRSSYNEQFF
cdr3_nt: TGCAGCGTTCGGACTAGCCCCCAAAGGAGCTCCTACAATGAGCAGTTCTTC

clone_size: .
d_call: .
j_call: TRBJ2-1
cdr3_length: 13
v_call: TRBV4-2
cdr3_aa: CAMGLGLGCEQFF
cdr3_nt: TGTGCCATGGGCCTCGGGCTCGGCTGTGAGCAGTTCTTC

clone_size: .
d_call: .
j_call: TRBJ2-1
cdr3_length: 13
v_call: TRBV6-2/TRBV6-3
cdr3_aa: CASSYEIDREQFF
cdr3_nt: TGTGCCAGCAGTTACGAGATTGACCGTGAGCAGTTCTTC

clone_size: .
d_call: .
j_call: TRBJ2-1
cdr3_length: 17
v_call: TRBV4-1
cdr3_aa: CASSQDRDLPRYNEQFF
cdr3_nt: TGCGCCAGCAGCCAAGATCGGGATCTACCTCGGTACAATGAGCAGTTCTTC

clone_size: few
d_call: .
j_call: TRBJ2-3
cdr3_length: 17
v_call: TRBV10-2
cdr3_aa: CASSESTGGSFPDTQYF
cdr3_nt: TGCGCCAGCAGTGAGTCGACCGGCGGTTCATTCCCAGATACGCAGTATTTT

clone_size: few
d_call: .
j_call: TRBJ2-7
cdr3_length: 15
v_call: TRBV21-1
cdr3_aa: CAPQPGQKYSYEQYF
cdr3_nt: TGTGCCCCCCAGCCGGGACAGAAGTACTCCTACGAGCAGTACTTC

clone_size: few
d_call: TRBD1
j_call: TRBJ2-7
cdr3_length: 14
v_call: TRBV20-1
cdr3_aa: CSAIYPGGEYEQYF
cdr3_nt: TGCAGTGCTATCTACCCAGGGGGCGAGTACGAGCAGTACTTC

clone_size: .
d_call: TRBD2
j_call: TRBJ2-4
cdr3_length: 15
v_call: TRBV9
cdr3_aa: CASSVSGLDRSIQYF
cdr3_nt: TGTGCCAGCAGCGTAAGCGGACTAGATAGGAGCATTCAGTACTTC

clone_size: many
d_call: .
j_call: TRBJ2-7
cdr3_length: 13
v_call: TRBV20-1
cdr3_aa: CSALFGLPYEQYF
cdr3_nt: TGCAGTGCTCTTTTTGGACTACCCTACGAGCAGTACTTC